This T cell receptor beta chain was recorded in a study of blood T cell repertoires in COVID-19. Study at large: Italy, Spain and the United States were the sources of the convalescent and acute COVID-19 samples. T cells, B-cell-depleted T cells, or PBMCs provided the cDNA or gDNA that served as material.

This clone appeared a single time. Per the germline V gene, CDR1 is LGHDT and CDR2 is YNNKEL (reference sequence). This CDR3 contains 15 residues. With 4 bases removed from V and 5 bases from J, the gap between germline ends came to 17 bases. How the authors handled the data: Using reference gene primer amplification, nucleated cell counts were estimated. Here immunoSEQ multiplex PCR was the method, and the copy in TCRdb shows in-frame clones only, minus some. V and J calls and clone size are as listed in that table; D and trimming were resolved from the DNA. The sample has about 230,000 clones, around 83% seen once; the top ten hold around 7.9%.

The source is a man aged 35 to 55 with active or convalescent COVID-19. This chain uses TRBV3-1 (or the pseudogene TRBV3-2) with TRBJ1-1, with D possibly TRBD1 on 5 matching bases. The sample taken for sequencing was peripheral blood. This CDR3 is CASSPLGGVRTEAFF. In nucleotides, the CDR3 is TGTGCCAGCAGCCCTTTGGGGGGGGTGAGGACTGAAGCTTTCTTT.